This T cell receptor beta chain was sequenced in a study of blood T cell repertoires in COVID-19. On the study more broadly: Some COVID-19 samples were acute and others convalescent; all came from the United States, Italy and Spain. PBMCs, B-cell-depleted T cells, or T cells provided the cDNA or gDNA that made up the material.

In germline, CDR1 is SGDLS, CDR2 YYNGEE. The V segment lost 4 bases and the J segment 6 bases; nucleotides outside the gene matches: 11. The CDR3 is 16 amino acids. Authors' analysis steps: For nucleated cells, counts were estimated from reference gene primer amplification. Only in-frame clones appear in the TCRdb table, and some are missing; sequencing was by immunoSEQ multiplex PCR. V, J and clone size derive from that table, while D and trimming were established from the DNA sequence. The data show around 100,000 clones, with roughly 88% seen just once and about 3% held by the top ten. The sequenced sample was peripheral blood. The chain employs TRBV9 and TRBJ2-2, with 8 bases aligning to TRBD1. This TCR was recovered from a human donor in a cohort sampled during active COVID-19. As DNA, the CDR3 is TGTGCCAGCAGCTTATGGGGGCAGGGGGCCCCCGGGGAGCTGTTTTTT. Translating gives CASSLWGQGAPGELFF.